This passage covers 18 T cell receptor beta chains from one sample sequenced in a study of blood T cell repertoires in COVID-19. The protocol was immunoSEQ multiplex PCR, while the TCRdb copy is restricted to in-frame clones and leaves out a portion. Altogether under 200,000 clones are present, 75% to 85% being singletons, with the ten largest covering 5.5% to 7%. The sample consisted of peripheral blood. The receptors originated from a woman aged 40-49 years with COVID-19, enrolled during active disease.

The V and J genes are TRBV27 and TRBJ2-7; tentatively, D is TRBD2 (6 bases). Between the trimmed V and J ends, which lost 6 bases and 2 bases, there was a span of 17 bases. CDR3 length: 15 amino acids. Germline CDR1 is MNHEY and CDR2 is SMNVEV (reference sequence). The CDR3 here is CASSDGGAGPYEQYF. In DNA, the CDR3 is TGTGCCAGCAGCGACGGGGGTGCAGGGCCCTACGAGCAGTACTTC.

This chain's CDR3 is CASSRGLPRMNTEAFF. The CDR3 DNA is TGTGCCAGTAGTAGGGGGCTGCCACGGATGAACACTGAAGCTTTCTTT. The chain employs TRBV19 and TRBJ1-1; a weak D match, TRBD1 (6 bases). CDR1 LNHDA and CDR2 SQIVND come from the germline V gene (reference sequence). There are 16 residues in the CDR3. Trimming shortened V by 4 bases and J by 0 bases, and 15 bases separated the two germline ends.

This chain joins TRBV19 and TRBJ2-7, with 8 positions matching TRBD1. The CDR3 totals 14 residues. The germline gives CDR1 LNHDA, CDR2 SQIVND (reference sequence). V lost 4 bases and J lost 2; bases outside the gene matches: 4. The CDR3 DNA follows: TGTGCCAGTAGTACGACAGGGGATCCCTACGAGCAGTACTTC. This encodes CASSTTGDPYEQYF.

The chain recombines TRBV19 with TRBJ2-3, with a possible D match to TRBD2 (6 bases). The CDR3 sequence is 14 residues long. The germline V gene has CDR1 LNHDA and CDR2 SQIVND (reference sequence). V was pared by 7 bases and J by 1 base, with 12 bases between. The CDR3 sequence is CASTISSGTDTQYF. The CDR3 DNA follows: TGTGCCAGTACCATCTCTAGCGGCACAGATACGCAGTATTTT.

The chain joins TRBV5-4 to TRBJ1-1; TRBD1 matches at 10 bases. The germline V gene encodes CDR1 SGHNT and CDR2 YYREEE (reference sequence). The CDR3 length is 15 residues. Losses at the gene ends were 2 bases for V and 3 bases for J; bases not matched to a gene: 4. Here the CDR3 DNA reads TGTGCCAGCAGCTTTGGGACAGGGGTGTACACTGAAGCTTTCTTT. This codes for CASSFGTGVYTEAFF.

This chain connects TRBV4-1 to TRBJ2-1, with 7 bases fitting TRBD2. Germline loops: CDR1 MGHRA, CDR2 YSYEKL. V was clipped by 4 bases and J by 6 bases; unmatched bases: 9. This CDR3 is 15 amino acids long. The CDR3 region has the DNA TGCGCCAGCAGCCCGGTTATAGCGGGTACCAATGAGCAGTTCTTC. Protein sequence: CASSPVIAGTNEQFF.

CDR3: CASSSRQGNTEAFF. For the CDR3, the DNA is TGTGCCAGTAGTAGCCGGCAGGGTAACACTGAAGCTTTCTTT. This chain links TRBV19 with TRBJ1-1; D perhaps matches TRBD1 (5 bases). Germline CDR1 is LNHDA and CDR2 is SQIVND (reference sequence). The germline V and J ends were trimmed by 4 bases and 2 bases, with 11 bases remaining between them. The CDR3 is made up of 14 amino acids. Full variable domain (rest looked up from reference TRBV19 and TRBJ1-1): DGGITQSPKYLFRKEGQNVTLSCEQNLNHDAMYWYRQDPGQGLRLIYYSQIVNDFQKGDIAEGYSVSREKKESFPLTVTSAQKNPTAFYLCASSSRQGNTEAFFGQGTRLTVV.

This clone was observed once. V usage is TRBV18 and J usage is TRBJ2-2, with a tentative D call TRBD1 (6 bases). Germline CDR1 and CDR2: KGHSH and LQKENI. CDR3 size: 16 residues. V shed 3 bases and J shed 6 bases, with 17 bases lying between them. The CDR3 DNA sequence: TGTGCCAGCTCACCCCGGGACACTAACCTTTCCGGGGAGCTGTTTTTT. Encoded protein: CASSPRDTNLSGELFF.

This chain uses TRBV3-1 (or the pseudogene TRBV3-2) with TRBJ1-2; D is possibly TRBD1 (5 bases). This CDR3 contains 14 residues. V lost 1 base and J lost 2, with 8 bases in between. CDR1 is LGHDT and CDR2 is YNNKEL in the germline V gene (reference sequence). CDR3 amino acids: CASSQVGGNYGYTF. CDR3 sequence (DNA): TGTGCCAGCAGCCAAGTTGGGGGGAACTATGGCTACACCTTC.

The chain employs TRBV9 and TRBJ2-6; tentatively, D is TRBD1 (6 bases). The CDR3 runs 16 residues. The V end was cut by 2 bases, the J end by 2 bases, with 11 bases between. Per the germline V gene, CDR1 is SGDLS and CDR2 is YYNGEE. In nucleotides, the CDR3 is TGTGCCAGCAGCGTGCGACAGGAGCCTGGGGCCAACGTCCTGACTTTC. Its translation: CASSVRQEPGANVLTF.

The chain recombines TRBV5-1 with TRBJ1-5; 9 bases are shared with TRBD1. This CDR3 has 15 residues. CDR1 is SGHRS, CDR2 YFSETQ, per germline. V lost 0 bases and J lost 7; bases outside the gene matches: 5. CDR3 sequence (DNA): TGCGCCAGCAGCTTGGGGACAGGGGTTGGACAGCCCCAGCATTTT. It codes for CASSLGTGVGQPQHF.

The rearrangement links TRBV12-5 to TRBJ2-7, with D tentatively TRBD1 (7 bases). CDR1 is LGHNT, CDR2 FRNRAP, per germline. CDR3 length: 15 residues. V was shortened by 6 bases and J by 7 bases, with 22 bases between the two germline ends. The CDR3 region has the DNA TGTGCTAGTGGCTCCCTGGAGGGGGCGACGGGGGAGCAGTACTTC. It specifies CASGSLEGATGEQYF.

The rearrangement links TRBV5-8 to TRBJ2-5; 7 nucleotides align to TRBD1. Trimming at V came to 2 bases and at J to 1 base, leaving 2 bases not matched to a gene. Germline V gene lookup returns CDR1 SGHTS and CDR2 YDEGEE. The CDR3 length is 14 residues. CDR3 coding DNA: TGTGCCAGCAGCTTTACAGGGGCCCAAGAGACCCAGTACTTC. This translates into CASSFTGAQETQYF.

This clone is a singleton in its sample. The chain links TRBV6-6 to TRBJ1-1, with 7 bases identical to TRBD1. This CDR3 has 15 amino acids. Germline loops: CDR1 MNHNY, CDR2 SVGAGI (reference sequence). V lost 6 bases and J lost 2; bases outside the gene matches: 9. The CDR3 nucleotides read TGTGCCAGCAGCCGAGACAGGGCGGGTAACACTGAAGCTTTCTTT. Its translation is CASSRDRAGNTEAFF.

The chain's CDR3 is CASSSQFSGVYNEQFF. CDR3 nucleotide sequence: TGTGCCAGCAGTTCCCAGTTTAGCGGGGTTTACAATGAGCAGTTCTTC. The genes are TRBV6-5 and TRBJ2-1, with 8 bases aligning to TRBD2. Trimming took 4 bases from V and 4 from J; bases not matched to a gene: 9. The germline gives CDR1 MNHEY, CDR2 SVGAGI. CDR3 length equals 16 residues.

The chain uses TRBV6-4 and TRBJ2-5, with 7 bases lining up with TRBD1. V lost 6 bases and J lost 5; bases outside the gene matches: 3. This CDR3 has 12 residues. Germline V gene lookup returns CDR1 MRHNA and CDR2 SNTAGT. In DNA, the CDR3 is TGTGCCAGCAGGGCGACAGGGGAGACCCAGTACTTC. Its protein product is CASRATGETQYF.

The chain employs TRBV19 and TRBJ1-3; 11 nucleotides match TRBD1. Germline V CDR1 and CDR2: LNHDA, SQIVND (reference sequence). The CDR3 spans 16 residues. V shed 8 bases and J 2 bases; nucleotides not matched to a gene: 8. As DNA, the CDR3 is TGTGCCAGTCATCCCCTGGGACAGGGGGCTGGAAACACCATATATTTT. Its protein product is CASHPLGQGAGNTIYF. The entire variable domain, with the rest obtained from reference TRBV19 and TRBJ1-3, is as follows: DGGITQSPKYLFRKEGQNVTLSCEQNLNHDAMYWYRQDPGQGLRLIYYSQIVNDFQKGDIAEGYSVSREKKESFPLTVTSAQKNPTAFYLCASHPLGQGAGNTIYFGEGSWLTVV.

The chain recombines TRBV12-3 or TRBV12-4 with TRBJ2-1; no firm D call. The germline V and J ends were trimmed by 2 bases and 9 bases, with 5 bases remaining between them. This CDR3 region has 11 residues. CDR3 region: CASSLPGEQFF. The CDR3 nucleotides are TGTGCCAGCAGTTTACCCGGTGAGCAGTTCTTC.